Listed here is a single T cell receptor (beta chain). As processed by the authors: Reference gene primer amplification gave nucleated cell count estimates. Sequencing used immunoSEQ multiplex PCR; TCRdb keeps in-frame clones, though not all of them. Clone size and the V and J calls come from that table; the DNA yielded D and trimming. This table holds tens of thousands of clones, more than 80% found once. These data are taken from a study of blood T cell repertoires in COVID-19. Looking at the study overall: COVID-19 samples from acute and convalescent phases originated in the United States, Italy and Spain. PBMCs, B-cell-depleted T cells, or T cells were the source of the cDNA or gDNA that made up the material.

Sequencing used peripheral blood. This TCR came from a man in his sixties with acute or convalescent COVID-19.

The DNA of the CDR3 is TGTGCCAGCAGCCCCCTGGGGGGAACTAATGAAAAACTGTTTTTT. This sequence encodes CASSPLGGTNEKLFF. J is TRBJ1-4 and V is TRBV5-6, with D possibly being TRBD1 (5 bases). This CDR3 comprises 15 residues. Germline values: CDR1 SGHDT, CDR2 YYEEEE. The V and J ends lost 4 bases and 1 base respectively, with 11 bases between them.